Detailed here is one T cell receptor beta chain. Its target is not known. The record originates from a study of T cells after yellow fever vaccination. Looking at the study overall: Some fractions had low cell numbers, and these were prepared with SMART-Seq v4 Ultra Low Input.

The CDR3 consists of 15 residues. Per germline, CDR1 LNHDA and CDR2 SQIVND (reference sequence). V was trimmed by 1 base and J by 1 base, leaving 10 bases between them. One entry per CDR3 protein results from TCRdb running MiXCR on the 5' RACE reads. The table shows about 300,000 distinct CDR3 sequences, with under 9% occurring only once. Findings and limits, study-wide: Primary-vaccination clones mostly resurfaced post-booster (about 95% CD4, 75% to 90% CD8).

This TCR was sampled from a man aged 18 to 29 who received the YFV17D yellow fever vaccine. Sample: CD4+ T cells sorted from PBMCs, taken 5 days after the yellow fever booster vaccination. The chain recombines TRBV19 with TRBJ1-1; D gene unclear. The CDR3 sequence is CASSIGSRTNTEAFF. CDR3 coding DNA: TGTGCCAGTAGTATAGGAAGTAGAACGAACACTGAAGCTTTCTTT.